The rows below give T cell receptor beta chains drawn from one sample of a study of T cells in Graves' hyperthyroidism and ophthalmopathy. MiXCR, run by TCRdb on the multiplex PCR reads, gives a single entry per CDR3 protein. The sample has 600,000 to 650,000 distinct CDR3 sequences, about a sixth seen once. Sequencing was done on a sample of blood. All receptors derive from a woman aged 25 to 45 with Graves' hyperthyroidism. CDR3s include the opening cysteine and the closing phenylalanine or tryptophan. The D gene is left open where the match is weak. A row's size may be missing; if present it is once, few, many or a size class.

j_call v_call d_call clone_size cdr3_aa cdr3_nt
TRBJ2-7 TRBV20-1 NA many CSAREGGFYEQYF TGCAGTGCTAGAGAGGGCGGGTTCTACGAGCAGTACTTC
TRBJ1-1 TRBV30 TRBD1 many CAWSGPRTGLLTEAFF TGTGCCTGGAGTGGACCGAGGACAGGGCTCCTCACTGAAGCTTTCTTT
TRBJ1-5 TRBV12-3/TRBV12-4 NA many CASSLAGGGQQPQHF TGTGCCAGCAGTTTAGCGGGGGGGGGGCAACAGCCCCAGCATTTT
TRBJ2-7 TRBV5-6 TRBD2 NA CASSFTPSGVSSYEQYF TGTGCCAGCAGCTTCACCCCGAGCGGGGTGAGCTCCTACGAGCAGTACTTC
TRBJ2-2 TRBV4-2 NA NA CASSQSAGDAGELFF TGTGCCAGCAGCCAATCAGCCGGAGACGCCGGGGAGCTGTTTTTT
TRBJ2-7 TRBV13 TRBD2 few CASSLLTSGETYEQYF TGTGCCAGCAGCTTGTTGACTAGCGGGGAAACCTACGAGCAGTACTTC
TRBJ2-1 TRBV6-5 NA NA CASSYDRGSEQFF TGTGCCAGCAGTTACGATCGGGGGTCTGAGCAGTTCTTC
TRBJ2-1 TRBV28 NA many CAVGGPSYNEQFF TGTGCCGTCGGGGGACCCTCCTACAATGAGCAGTTCTTC
TRBJ2-7 TRBV27 TRBD2 few CASSFGLAGFYEQYF TGTGCCAGCAGCTTTGGACTAGCGGGGTTCTACGAGCAGTACTTC
TRBJ2-3 TRBV28 NA NA CASSLSGDPDTQYF TGTGCCAGCAGTTTGTCCGGGGACCCAGATACGCAGTATTTT
TRBJ2-3 TRBV28 TRBD2 NA CASCIVGASGGISTDTQYF TGTGCCAGCTGCATTGTAGGGGCTAGCGGGGGGATTAGCACAGATACGCAGTATTTT
TRBJ1-1 TRBV19 NA few CASIGGPTSEAFF TGTGCCAGTATAGGGGGACCCACGTCTGAAGCTTTCTTT
TRBJ2-7 TRBV28 NA many CASSPATLERDEQYF TGTGCCAGCAGTCCCGCAACACTAGAAAGGGACGAGCAGTACTTC
TRBJ2-1 TRBV20-1 TRBD2 NA CSARGLAETDNEQFF TGCAGTGCTAGAGGGCTAGCGGAGACGGACAATGAGCAGTTCTTC
TRBJ2-1 TRBV2 TRBD2 NA CASSLRESAYNEQFF TGTGCCAGCAGTTTGCGGGAGAGCGCCTACAATGAGCAGTTCTTC
TRBJ1-2 TRBV29-1 TRBD1 NA CSASGTGGATVGYTF TGCAGCGCGTCCGGGACAGGGGGCGCGACGGTTGGCTACACCTTC
TRBJ2-1 TRBV28 NA many CASSSRNNEQFF TGTGCCAGCAGTTCCAGAAACAATGAGCAGTTCTTC
TRBJ2-1 TRBV7-3 TRBD2 NA CASSFGLAEYNEQFF TGTGCCAGCAGTTTCGGCCTAGCGGAGTACAATGAGCAGTTCTTC
TRBJ1-6 TRBV20-1 TRBD1 few CSALGQGINSPLHF TGCAGTGCTCTAGGACAGGGGATTAATTCACCCCTCCACTTT
TRBJ1-4 TRBV4-2 TRBD1 NA CASSQGAYGTGNEKLFF TGTGCCAGCAGCCAGGGGGCTTACGGGACAGGAAATGAAAAACTGTTTTTT
TRBJ2-1 TRBV5-1 NA NA CASSLRGVTYNEQFF TGCGCCAGCAGTTTGAGAGGGGTTACTTACAATGAGCAGTTCTTC
TRBJ2-7 TRBV30 NA many CAFRGASYEQYF TGTGCCTTCCGAGGGGCCTCCTACGAGCAGTACTTC
TRBJ2-1 TRBV12-3/TRBV12-4 TRBD2 few CASSPASGRYNEQFF TGTGCCAGCAGCCCCGCTAGCGGGAGATACAATGAGCAGTTCTTC
TRBJ1-5 TRBV6-5 TRBD1 NA CASSYSDRVEPQHF TGTGCCAGCAGTTACTCGGACAGGGTGGAGCCCCAGCATTTT
TRBJ1-4 TRBV28 NA few CASKSGDNEKLFF TGTGCCAGCAAGTCCGGAGATAATGAAAAACTGTTTTTT
TRBJ2-5 TRBV25-1 NA many CASSESRETQYF TGTGCCAGCAGTGAATCGCGAGAGACCCAGTACTTC
TRBJ2-1 TRBV19 TRBD1 NA CASSIDRVNNEQFF TGTGCCAGTAGTATCGACAGGGTAAACAATGAGCAGTTCTTC
TRBJ2-1 TRBV11-2 TRBD2 few CASSLFSGNEQFF TGTGCCAGCAGCTTGTTTAGCGGGAATGAGCAGTTCTTC
TRBJ2-3 TRBV7-3 NA few CASSLLPGPDTQYF TGTGCCAGCAGCTTATTACCAGGGCCAGATACGCAGTATTTT
TRBJ2-7 TRBV27 TRBD1 NA CASSLGTVFYEQYF TGTGCCAGCAGTTTAGGGACAGTATTCTACGAGCAGTACTTC
TRBJ1-1 TRBV18 NA few CASSRSPEGAFF TGTGCCAGCTCACGGAGTCCGGAGGGGGCTTTCTTT
TRBJ1-4 TRBV30 TRBD1 many CASQGAFDEKLFF TGTGCCTCACAGGGGGCTTTTGATGAAAAACTGTTTTTT
TRBJ1-2 TRBV28 NA many CASSSSTPTF TGTGCCAGCAGTTCCTCGACCCCAACCTTC
TRBJ2-1 TRBV24-1 NA many CATSPADYPPNEQFF TGTGCCACCAGTCCGGCGGACTACCCCCCCAATGAGCAGTTCTTC
TRBJ2-1 TRBV6-2/TRBV6-3 NA NA CASSYVSSYNEQFF TGTGCCAGCAGTTACGTCAGCTCCTACAATGAGCAATTCTTC
TRBJ2-1 TRBV29-1 NA few CSVGGTGGEFF TGCAGCGTGGGGGGGACAGGAGGGGAGTTCTTC
TRBJ2-7 TRBV6-1 TRBD2 many CASSPFSGATYEQYF TGTGCCAGCAGTCCCTTTAGCGGGGCGACCTACGAGCAGTACTTC
TRBJ2-7 TRBV5-8 NA many CASPTPGVFPLEQYF TGTGCCAGCCCAACCCCGGGGGTCTTCCCCCTCGAGCAGTACTTC
TRBJ1-1 TRBV20-1 NA many CSARDGRGSSLTEAFF TGCAGTGCTAGAGATGGCCGGGGATCTTCTCTCACTGAAGCTTTCTTT
TRBJ2-1 TRBV11-2 NA many CASSFGSIRYNEQFF TGTGCCAGCAGCTTCGGTAGTATAAGGTACAATGAGCAGTTCTTC
TRBJ2-2 TRBV7-2 TRBD1 NA CASSSTGGLTGELFF TGTGCCAGCAGCTCGACAGGGGGCCTCACCGGGGAGCTGTTTTTT
TRBJ2-1 TRBV20-1 NA NA CSARELGGGGGSYNEQFF TGCAGTGCTAGAGAATTGGGAGGCGGAGGGGGATCCTACAATGAGCAGTTCTTC
TRBJ2-7 TRBV12-3/TRBV12-4 NA many CASSLIWVIYPYEQYF TGTGCCAGCAGCCTCATTTGGGTGATTTACCCCTACGAGCAGTACTTC
TRBJ2-1 TRBV27 TRBD2 many CASSWSSGNNEQFF TGTGCCAGCAGTTGGAGTAGCGGGAATAATGAGCAGTTCTTC
TRBJ2-5 TRBV4-1 NA few CASSQASLVAGETQYF TGCGCCAGCAGCCAAGCTTCCTTGGTGGCTGGGGAGACCCAGTACTTC
TRBJ1-5 TRBV12-3/TRBV12-4 TRBD1 few CASSNRDRGLNQPQHF TGTGCCAGCAGTAACCGGGACAGGGGACTCAATCAGCCCCAGCATTTT
TRBJ2-2 TRBV7-9 NA many CASSLEVQNTGELFF TGTGCCAGCAGCTTAGAGGTACAGAACACCGGGGAGCTGTTTTTT
TRBJ1-6 TRBV10-3 TRBD1 few CAIRGQGNSPLHF TGTGCCATCAGGGGACAGGGGAATTCACCCCTCCACTTT
TRBJ2-5 TRBV5-4 NA NA CASSSRGVGVTQYF TGTGCCAGCAGCTCCCGGGGTGTAGGCGTGACCCAGTACTTC
TRBJ2-3 TRBV20-1 NA NA CSAGIPTDTQYF TGCAGTGCGGGGATTCCCACAGATACGCAGTATTTT
TRBJ2-5 TRBV7-8 NA many CASSLEILQYQETQYF TGTGCCAGCAGCTTAGAAATTTTACAGTACCAAGAGACCCAGTACTTC
TRBJ1-6 TRBV4-1 TRBD1 few CASSQVDTGGSPLHF TGCGCCAGCAGCCAAGTGGACACAGGGGGATCACCCCTCCACTTT
TRBJ2-1 TRBV7-2 NA many CASSLLPMGLNNEQFF TGTGCCAGCAGCTTACTCCCCATGGGACTCAACAATGAGCAGTTCTTC
TRBJ2-7 TRBV11-2 NA NA CASSVEWRYEQYF TGTGCCAGCAGCGTGGAATGGCGGTACGAGCAGTACTTC
TRBJ1-1 TRBV6-1 NA many CASRGGGFAEAFF TGTGCCAGCAGGGGAGGTGGTTTCGCTGAAGCTTTCTTT
TRBJ2-1 TRBV12-3/TRBV12-4 TRBD2 many CASSPLAEEYNEQFF TGTGCCAGCAGCCCACTAGCGGAGGAGTACAATGAGCAGTTCTTC
TRBJ1-2 TRBV7-2 TRBD1 NA CASTDTGGGGAHGYTF TGTGCCAGCACCGATACAGGGGGAGGCGGGGCTCATGGCTACACCTTC
TRBJ2-2 TRBV30 NA many CAWSPDGTRDTGELFF TGTGCCTGGTCCCCGGACGGGACACGGGACACCGGGGAGCTGTTTTTT
TRBJ2-3 TRBV24-1 NA NA CATSVSSHSDTQYF TGTGCCACCAGTGTATCTAGCCATTCAGATACGCAGTATTTT